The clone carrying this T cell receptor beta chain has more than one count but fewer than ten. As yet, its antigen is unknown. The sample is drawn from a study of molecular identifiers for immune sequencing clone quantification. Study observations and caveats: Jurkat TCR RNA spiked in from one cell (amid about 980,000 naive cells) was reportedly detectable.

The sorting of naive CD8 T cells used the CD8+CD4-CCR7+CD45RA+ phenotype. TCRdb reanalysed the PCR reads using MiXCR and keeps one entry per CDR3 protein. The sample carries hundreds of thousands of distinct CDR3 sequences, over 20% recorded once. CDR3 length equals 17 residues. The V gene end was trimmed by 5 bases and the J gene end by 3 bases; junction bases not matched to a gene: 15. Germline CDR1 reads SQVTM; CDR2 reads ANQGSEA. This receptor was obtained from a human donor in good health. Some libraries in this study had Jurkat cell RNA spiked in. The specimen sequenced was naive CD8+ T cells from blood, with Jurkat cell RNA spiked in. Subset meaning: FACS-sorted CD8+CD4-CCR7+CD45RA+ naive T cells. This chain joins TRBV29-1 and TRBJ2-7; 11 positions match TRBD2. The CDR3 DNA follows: TGCAGCGTTCGAGGGGGGCTTCTAGCGGGAGGTCGCTACGAGCAGTACTTC. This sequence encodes CSVRGGLLAGGRYEQYF.